This T cell receptor (beta chain) is from a study of cytomegalovirus exposure and HLA in healthy donors. Study-wide findings and caveats: TCR association rates varied by HLA locus in a later analysis, with DRB1 highest and HLA-C lowest. HLA alleles were associated with roughly 15,000 TCR beta sequences in a later analysis at 0.05 false discovery rate. Investigators reported 164 TCR beta chains as tied to cytomegalovirus.

With respect to this clone: Its antigen is currently unknown.

The PCR was carried out with 60 Vbeta primers and 13 Jbeta primers. TCRdb's copy holds only in-frame clones and misses some; the assay was immunoSEQ multiplex PCR. The sample carries under 200,000 clones, 80% recorded once. This TCR derives from a woman between 50 and 59 years old in good health and CMV-seropositive. Sequenced material: PBMCs.

CDR3 DNA: TGTGCCAGCAAGCTAGTTCCAGTCGGGGGCAATGAGCAGTTCTTC. This encodes CASKLVPVGGNEQFF. This sequence joins TRBV6-1 and TRBJ2-1, with a possible D match to TRBD2 (6 bases). CDR3 length: 15 residues. The V end was cut by 7 bases, the J end by 6 bases, with 19 bases between. From germline, CDR1 is MNHNS and CDR2 SASEGT.